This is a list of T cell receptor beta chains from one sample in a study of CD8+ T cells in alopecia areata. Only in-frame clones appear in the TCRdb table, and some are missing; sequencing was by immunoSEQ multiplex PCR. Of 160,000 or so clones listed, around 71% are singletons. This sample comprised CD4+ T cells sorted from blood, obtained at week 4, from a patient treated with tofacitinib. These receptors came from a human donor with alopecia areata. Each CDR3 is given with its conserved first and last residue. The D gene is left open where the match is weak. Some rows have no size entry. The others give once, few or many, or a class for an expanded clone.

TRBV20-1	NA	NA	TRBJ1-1	CSARVFTEAFF	TGCAGTGCCAGGGTTTTCACTGAAGCTTTCTTT
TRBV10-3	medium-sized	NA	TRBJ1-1	CAISVGGSRTEAFF	TGTGCCATCAGTGTGGGAGGGTCAAGGACTGAAGCTTTCTTT
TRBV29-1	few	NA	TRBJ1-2	CSVADRNYGYTF	TGCAGCGTTGCGGACAGAAACTATGGCTACACCTTC
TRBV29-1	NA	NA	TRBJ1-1	CSVRRHNTEAFF	TGCAGCGTTCGCCGACACAACACTGAAGCTTTCTTT
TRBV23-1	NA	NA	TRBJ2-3	CASSHALGRDTQYF	TGCGCCAGCAGTCACGCCCTAGGACGAGATACGCAGTATTTT
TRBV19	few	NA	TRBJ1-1	CASSARVGTEAFF	TGTGCCAGTAGTGCACGGGTTGGCACTGAAGCTTTCTTT
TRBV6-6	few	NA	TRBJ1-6	CASKDRDSPLHF	TGTGCCAGCAAGGACAGAGATTCACCCCTCCACTTT
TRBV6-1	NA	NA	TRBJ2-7	CASSEGWAAYEQYF	TGTGCCAGCAGTGAAGGATGGGCAGCCTACGAGCAGTACTTC
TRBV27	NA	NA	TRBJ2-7	CASSYRGGPYEQYF	TGTGCCAGCAGTTATCGAGGGGGGCCCTACGAGCAGTACTTC
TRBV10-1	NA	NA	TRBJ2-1	CASSAASSYNEQFF	TGCGCCAGCAGTGCGGCGAGCTCCTACAATGAGCAGTTCTTC
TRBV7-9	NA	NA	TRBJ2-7	CASSLQGHGLGEQYF	TGTGCCAGCAGCTTGCAGGGGCACGGGTTGGGCGAGCAGTACTTC
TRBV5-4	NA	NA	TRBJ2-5	CASSLDGETQYF	TGTGCCAGCAGCTTGGACGGGGAGACCCAGTACTTC
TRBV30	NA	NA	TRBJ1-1	CAWSRGVGTEAFF	TGTGCCTGGTCCCGGGGGGTGGGCACTGAAGCTTTCTTT
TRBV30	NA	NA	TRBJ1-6	CAWSNKKNSYNSPLHF	TGTGCCTGGAGTAACAAGAAAAACTCCTATAATTCACCCCTCCACTTT
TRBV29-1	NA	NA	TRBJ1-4	CSVARDANEKLFF	TGCAGCGTTGCCCGGGATGCTAATGAAAAACTGTTTTTT
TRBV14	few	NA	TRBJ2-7	CASSPSLRIYEQYF	TGTGCCAGCAGCCCCTCTTTGCGGATCTACGAGCAGTACTTC
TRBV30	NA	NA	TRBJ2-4	CAWSVAGAGDIQYF	TGTGCCTGGAGTGTTGCAGGGGCCGGGGACATTCAGTACTTC
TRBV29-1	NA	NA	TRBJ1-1	CSVAARESAEAFF	TGCAGCGTCGCAGCCAGGGAATCGGCTGAAGCTTTCTTT
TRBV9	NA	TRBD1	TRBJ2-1	CASSVGTGDEQFF	TGTGCCAGCAGCGTAGGGACAGGGGATGAGCAGTTCTTC
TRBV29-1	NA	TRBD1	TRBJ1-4	CSVKGQGEKLFF	TGCAGCGTTAAGGGACAGGGCGAAAAACTGTTTTTT
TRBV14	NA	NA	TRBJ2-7	CASSHTTYEQYF	TGTGCCAGCAGCCACACCACCTACGAGCAGTACTTC
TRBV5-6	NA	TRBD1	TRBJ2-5	CASSLQGAETQYF	TGTGCCAGCAGCTTACAGGGGGCAGAGACCCAGTACTTC
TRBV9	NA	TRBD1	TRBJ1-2	CASSVNSRGDRGSPYTF	TGTGCCAGCAGCGTAAATAGTCGAGGGGACAGGGGGTCCCCCTACACCTTC
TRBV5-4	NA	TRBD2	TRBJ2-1	CASSLGLAADYNEQFF	TGTGCCAGCAGCTTGGGGCTAGCGGCTGACTACAATGAGCAGTTCTTC
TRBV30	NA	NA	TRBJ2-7	CASPSGAAQDEQYF	TGTGCCTCTCCGTCAGGGGCAGCTCAGGACGAGCAGTACTTC
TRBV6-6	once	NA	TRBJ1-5	CASSYYDTDQPQHF	TGTGCCAGCAGTTACTATGACACAGATCAGCCCCAGCATTTT
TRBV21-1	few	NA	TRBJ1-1	CASSKNPRNRQGEAFF	TGTGCCAGCAGCAAAAACCCTCGGAATCGACAGGGTGAAGCTTTCTTT
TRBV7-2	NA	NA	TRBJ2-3	CASSLMSYTDTQYF	TGTGCCAGCAGCTTAATGTCCTACACAGATACGCAGTATTTT
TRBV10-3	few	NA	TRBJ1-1	CAISDYSEAFF	TGTGCCATCAGTGATTACTCAGAAGCTTTCTTT
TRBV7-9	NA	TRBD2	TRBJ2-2	CASGRAGANTGELFF	TGTGCCAGCGGGAGGGCAGGAGCGAACACCGGGGAGCTGTTTTTT
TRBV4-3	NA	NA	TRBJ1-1	CASSQEALDSNTEAFF	TGCGCCAGCAGCCAAGAGGCTCTAGATTCGAACACTGAAGCTTTCTTT
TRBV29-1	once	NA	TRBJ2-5	CSVPLFGETQYF	TGCAGCGTTCCTCTATTCGGAGAGACCCAGTACTTC
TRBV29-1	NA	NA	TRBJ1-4	CSVGGADEKLFF	TGCAGCGTTGGGGGCGCAGATGAAAAACTGTTTTTT
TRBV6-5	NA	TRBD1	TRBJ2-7	CASSQTGKYKQYF	TGTGCCAGCAGTCAGACAGGGAAGTACAAGCAGTACTTC
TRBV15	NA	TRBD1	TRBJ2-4	CATSLDRERQYF	TGTGCCACCAGCTTGGACAGGGAACGGCAGTACTTC
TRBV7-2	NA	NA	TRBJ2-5	CASSPQETQYF	TGTGCCAGCAGCCCCCAAGAGACCCAGTACTTC
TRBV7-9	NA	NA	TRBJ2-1	CASSLVHQAGQTEFF	TGTGCCAGCAGCTTAGTCCACCAGGCGGGCCAGACGGAGTTCTTC
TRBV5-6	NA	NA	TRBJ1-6	CASSLPPPGDSPLHF	TGTGCCAGCAGCTTGCCGCCCCCCGGGGATTCACCCCTCCACTTT
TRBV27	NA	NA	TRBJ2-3	CASSLSSWGDTQYF	TGTGCCAGCAGTTTATCCTCTTGGGGAGATACGCAGTATTTT
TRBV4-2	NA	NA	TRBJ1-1	CASSPAPSPNTEAFF	TGTGCCAGCAGCCCGGCCCCAAGCCCGAACACTGAAGCTTTCTTT
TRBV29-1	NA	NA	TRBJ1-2	CSVDEGYGYTF	TGCAGCGTTGACGAGGGCTATGGCTACACCTTC
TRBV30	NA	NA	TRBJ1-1	CAWSVGRRTEAFF	TGTGCCTGGAGTGTCGGTCGCAGGACTGAAGCTTTCTTT
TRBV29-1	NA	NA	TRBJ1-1	CSAAMGAGDTEAFF	TGCAGCGCCGCGATGGGGGCCGGGGACACTGAAGCTTTCTTT
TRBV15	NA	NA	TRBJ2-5	CATSRDWQGQETQYF	TGTGCCACCAGCAGAGATTGGCAGGGCCAAGAGACCCAGTACTTC
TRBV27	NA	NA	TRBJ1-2	CAVHNWSYGYTF	TGTGCCGTCCACAATTGGAGCTATGGCTACACCTTC
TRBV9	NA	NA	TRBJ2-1	CASSYMPEGEQFF	TGTGCCAGCAGTTATATGCCGGAGGGTGAGCAGTTCTTC
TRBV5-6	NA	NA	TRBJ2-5	CASHLRGRETQYF	TGTGCCAGCCATCTAAGAGGCCGGGAGACCCAGTACTTC
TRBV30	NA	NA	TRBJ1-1	CAWDFRMNTEAFF	TGTGCCTGGGACTTTAGGATGAACACTGAAGCTTTCTTT
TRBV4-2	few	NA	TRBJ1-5	CASSQGLEGPGNQPQHF	TGTGCCAGCAGCCAAGGGCTAGAAGGGCCTGGCAATCAGCCCCAGCATTTT
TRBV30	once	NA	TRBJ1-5	CAWSTAAGGNQPQHF	TGTGCCTGGAGTACTGCGGCAGGGGGCAATCAGCCCCAGCATTTT
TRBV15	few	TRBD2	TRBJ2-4	CATSRGSLSGTKNIQYF	TGTGCCACCAGCAGGGGGTCCCTAAGCGGGACCAAAAACATTCAGTACTTC
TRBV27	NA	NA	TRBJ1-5	CASRRGGGQPQHF	TGTGCCAGCAGAAGGGGCGGGGGTCAGCCCCAGCATTTT
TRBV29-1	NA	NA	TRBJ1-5	CSVAWYDQPQHF	TGCAGCGTTGCCTGGTACGATCAGCCCCAGCATTTT
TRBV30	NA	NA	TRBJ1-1	CAWSVWGPETEAFF	TGTGCCTGGAGTGTGTGGGGGCCGGAGACTGAAGCTTTCTTT
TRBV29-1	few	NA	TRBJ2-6	CSVELSSGFGANVLTF	TGCAGCGTTGAGTTAAGTTCAGGGTTCGGGGCCAACGTCCTGACTTTC
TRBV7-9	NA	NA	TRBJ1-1	CASSAMTEAFF	TGTGCCAGCAGCGCAATGACTGAAGCTTTCTTT
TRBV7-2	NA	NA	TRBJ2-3	CASSLVGGSTDTQYF	TGTGCCAGCAGCTTAGTAGGGGGATCCACAGATACGCAGTATTTT
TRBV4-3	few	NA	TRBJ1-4	CASSQDPMAQGVREKLFF	TGCGCCAGCAGCCAAGATCCGATGGCCCAGGGCGTTAGGGAAAAACTGTTTTTT
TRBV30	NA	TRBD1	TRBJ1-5	CAWSVPWGQGSTGQPQHF	TGTGCCTGGAGTGTACCCTGGGGACAGGGGTCTACGGGTCAGCCCCAGCATTTT
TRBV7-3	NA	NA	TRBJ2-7	CASSLTGSGYEQYF	TGTGCCAGCAGCTTAACCGGATCAGGGTACGAGCAGTACTTC